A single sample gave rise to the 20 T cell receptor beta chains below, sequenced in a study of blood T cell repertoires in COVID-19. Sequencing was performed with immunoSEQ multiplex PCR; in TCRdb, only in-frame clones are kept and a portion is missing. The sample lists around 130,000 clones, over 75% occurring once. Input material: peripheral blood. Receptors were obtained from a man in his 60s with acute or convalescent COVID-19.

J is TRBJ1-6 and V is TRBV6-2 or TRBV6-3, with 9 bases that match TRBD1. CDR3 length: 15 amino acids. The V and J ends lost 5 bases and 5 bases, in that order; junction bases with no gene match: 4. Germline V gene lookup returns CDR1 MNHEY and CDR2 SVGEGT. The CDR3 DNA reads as TGTGCCAGCAGTGAGACAGGGGGGAATAATTCACCCCTCCACTTT. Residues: CASSETGGNNSPLHF.

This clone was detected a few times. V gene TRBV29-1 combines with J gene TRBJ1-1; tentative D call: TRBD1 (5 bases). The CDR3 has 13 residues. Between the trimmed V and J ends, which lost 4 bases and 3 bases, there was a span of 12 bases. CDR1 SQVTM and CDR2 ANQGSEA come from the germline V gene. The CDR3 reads CSVAGQGDTEAFF. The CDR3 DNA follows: TGCAGCGTTGCCGGTCAGGGCGACACTGAAGCTTTCTTT.

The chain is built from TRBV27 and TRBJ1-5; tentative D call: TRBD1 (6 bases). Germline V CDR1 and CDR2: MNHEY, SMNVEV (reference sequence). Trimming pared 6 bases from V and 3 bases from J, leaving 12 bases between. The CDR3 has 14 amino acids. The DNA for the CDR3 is TGTGCCAGCAGCCCGACAGGTCTCAATCAGCCCCAGCATTTT. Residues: CASSPTGLNQPQHF.

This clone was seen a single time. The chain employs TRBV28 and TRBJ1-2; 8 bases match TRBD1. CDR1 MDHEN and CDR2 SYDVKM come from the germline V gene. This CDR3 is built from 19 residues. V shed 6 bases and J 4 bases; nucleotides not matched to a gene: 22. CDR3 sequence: CASRPEAGQAANKVYGYTF. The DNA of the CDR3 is TGTGCCAGCAGACCCGAAGCGGGACAGGCCGCCAACAAGGTCTATGGCTACACCTTC.

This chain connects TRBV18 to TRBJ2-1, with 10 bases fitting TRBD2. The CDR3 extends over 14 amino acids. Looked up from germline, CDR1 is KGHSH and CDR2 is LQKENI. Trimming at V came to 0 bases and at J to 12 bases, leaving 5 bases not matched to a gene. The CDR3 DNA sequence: TGTGCCAGCTCACCACCGGGACTAGCGAACCCGCAGTTCTTC. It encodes CASSPPGLANPQFF.

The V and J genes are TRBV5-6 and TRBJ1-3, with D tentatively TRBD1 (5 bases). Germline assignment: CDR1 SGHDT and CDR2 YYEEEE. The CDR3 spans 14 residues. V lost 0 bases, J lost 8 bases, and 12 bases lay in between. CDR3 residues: CASSLVAGFDTIYF. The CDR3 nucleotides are TGTGCCAGCAGCTTGGTAGCAGGGTTCGACACCATATATTTT.

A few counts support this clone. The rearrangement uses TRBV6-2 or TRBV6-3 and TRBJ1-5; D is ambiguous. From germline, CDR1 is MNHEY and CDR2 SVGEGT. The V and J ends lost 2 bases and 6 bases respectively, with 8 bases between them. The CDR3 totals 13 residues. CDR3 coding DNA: TGTGCCAGCAGTTACGGAGGGTCTCAGCCCCAGCATTTT. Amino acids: CASSYGGSQPQHF.

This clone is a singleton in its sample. CDR3 amino acids: CASSVGSVVGDTGELFF. The CDR3 bases are TGTGCCAGCAGCGTGGGGTCCGTCGTCGGGGACACCGGGGAGCTGTTTTTT. The chain recombines TRBV7-9 with TRBJ2-2; D might be TRBD2 (5 bases). The V and J ends lost 5 bases and 3 bases respectively, with 19 bases between them. CDR1 is SEHNR and CDR2 is FQNEAQ in the germline V gene (reference sequence). CDR3 length: 17 amino acids.

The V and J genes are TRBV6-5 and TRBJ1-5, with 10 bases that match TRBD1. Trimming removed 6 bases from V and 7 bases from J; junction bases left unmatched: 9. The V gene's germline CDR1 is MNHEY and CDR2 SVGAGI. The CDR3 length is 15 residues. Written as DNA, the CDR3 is TGTGCCAGCAGGCAGGACAGGGGGATTCAGCAGCCCCAGCATTTT. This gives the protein CASRQDRGIQQPQHF.

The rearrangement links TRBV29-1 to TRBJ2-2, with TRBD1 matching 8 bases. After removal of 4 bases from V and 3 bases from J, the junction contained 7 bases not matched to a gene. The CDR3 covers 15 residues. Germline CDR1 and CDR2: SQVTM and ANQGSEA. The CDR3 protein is CSVVQGAGYTGELFF. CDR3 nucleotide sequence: TGCAGCGTTGTGCAGGGGGCAGGTTACACCGGGGAGCTGTTTTTT.

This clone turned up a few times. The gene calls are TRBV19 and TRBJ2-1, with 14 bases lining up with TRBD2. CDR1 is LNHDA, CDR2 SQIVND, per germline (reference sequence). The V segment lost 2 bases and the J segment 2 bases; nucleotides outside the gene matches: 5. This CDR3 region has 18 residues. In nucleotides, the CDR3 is TGTGCCAGTAGTATACTGGGGACTAGCGGGAGTCCCTACAATGAGCAGTTCTTC. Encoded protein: CASSILGTSGSPYNEQFF. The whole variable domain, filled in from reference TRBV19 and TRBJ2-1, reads DGGITQSPKYLFRKEGQNVTLSCEQNLNHDAMYWYRQDPGQGLRLIYYSQIVNDFQKGDIAEGYSVSREKKESFPLTVTSAQKNPTAFYLCASSILGTSGSPYNEQFFGPGTRLTVL.

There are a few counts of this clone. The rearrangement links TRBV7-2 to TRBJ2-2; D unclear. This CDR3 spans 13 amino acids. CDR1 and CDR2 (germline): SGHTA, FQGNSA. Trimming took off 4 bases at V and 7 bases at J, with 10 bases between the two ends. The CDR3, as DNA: TGTGCCAGCAGCTCGCGGCGAGACGGGGAGCTGTTTTTT. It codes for CASSSRRDGELFF.

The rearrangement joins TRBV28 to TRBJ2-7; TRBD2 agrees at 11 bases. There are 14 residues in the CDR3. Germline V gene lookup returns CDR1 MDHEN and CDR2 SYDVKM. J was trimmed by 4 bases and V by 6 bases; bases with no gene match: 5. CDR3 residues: CASRTSGSVYEQYF. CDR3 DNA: TGTGCCAGCAGAACTAGCGGGAGTGTATACGAGCAGTACTTC.

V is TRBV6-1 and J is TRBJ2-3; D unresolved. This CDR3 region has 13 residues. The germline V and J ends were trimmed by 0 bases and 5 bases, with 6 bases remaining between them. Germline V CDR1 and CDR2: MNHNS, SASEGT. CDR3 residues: CASSEAPKDTQYF. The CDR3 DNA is TGTGCCAGCAGTGAAGCCCCCAAAGATACGCAGTATTTT.

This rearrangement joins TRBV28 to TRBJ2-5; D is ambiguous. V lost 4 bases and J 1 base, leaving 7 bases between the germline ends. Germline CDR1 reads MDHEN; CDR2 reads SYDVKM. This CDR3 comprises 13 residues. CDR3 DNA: TGTGCCAGCAGTTCCTACGGCCAAGAGACCCAGTACTTC. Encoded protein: CASSSYGQETQYF.

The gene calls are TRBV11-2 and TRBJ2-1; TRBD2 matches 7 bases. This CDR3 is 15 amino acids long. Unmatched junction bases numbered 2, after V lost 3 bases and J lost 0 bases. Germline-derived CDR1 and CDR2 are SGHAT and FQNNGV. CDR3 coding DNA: TGTGCCAGCAGCTTTGGCGGGAGCTCCTACAATGAGCAGTTCTTC. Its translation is CASSFGGSSYNEQFF. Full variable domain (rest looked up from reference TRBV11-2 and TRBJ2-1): EAGVAQSPRYKIIEKRQSVAFWCNPISGHATLYWYQQILGQGPKLLIQFQNNGVVDDSQLPKDRFSAERLKGVDSTLKIQPAKLEDSAVYLCASSFGGSSYNEQFFGPGTRLTVL.

DNA for the CDR3: TGTGCCAGCAAAGACAGTTTATCTTCACCCCTCCACTTT. Translated: CASKDSLSSPLHF. V usage is TRBV28 and J usage is TRBJ1-6; TRBD1 is a possible D gene (5 bases). V dropped 7 bases and J dropped 9 bases, with 13 bases sitting between them. Looked up from germline, CDR1 is MDHEN and CDR2 is SYDVKM. The CDR3 contains 13 residues.

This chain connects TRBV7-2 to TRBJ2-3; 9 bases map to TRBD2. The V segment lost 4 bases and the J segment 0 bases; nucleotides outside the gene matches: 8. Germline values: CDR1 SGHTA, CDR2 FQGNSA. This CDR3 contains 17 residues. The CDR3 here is CASSSLAGISSTDTQYF. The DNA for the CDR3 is TGTGCCAGCAGCTCACTAGCGGGTATTTCTAGCACAGATACGCAGTATTTT.

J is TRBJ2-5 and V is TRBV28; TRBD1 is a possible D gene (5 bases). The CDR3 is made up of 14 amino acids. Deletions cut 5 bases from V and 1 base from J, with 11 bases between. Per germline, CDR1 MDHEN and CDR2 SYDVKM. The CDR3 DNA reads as TGTGCCAGCAGTGCCCGACAGATCCAAGAGACCCAGTACTTC. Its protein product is CASSARQIQETQYF.

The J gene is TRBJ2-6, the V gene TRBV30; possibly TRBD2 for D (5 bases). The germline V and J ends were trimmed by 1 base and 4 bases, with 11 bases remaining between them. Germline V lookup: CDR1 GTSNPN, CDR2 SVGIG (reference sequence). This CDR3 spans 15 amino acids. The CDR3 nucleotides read TGTGCCTGGAGTGGGAGGAGAACCGGGGCCAACGTCCTGACTTTC. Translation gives CAWSGRRTGANVLTF.